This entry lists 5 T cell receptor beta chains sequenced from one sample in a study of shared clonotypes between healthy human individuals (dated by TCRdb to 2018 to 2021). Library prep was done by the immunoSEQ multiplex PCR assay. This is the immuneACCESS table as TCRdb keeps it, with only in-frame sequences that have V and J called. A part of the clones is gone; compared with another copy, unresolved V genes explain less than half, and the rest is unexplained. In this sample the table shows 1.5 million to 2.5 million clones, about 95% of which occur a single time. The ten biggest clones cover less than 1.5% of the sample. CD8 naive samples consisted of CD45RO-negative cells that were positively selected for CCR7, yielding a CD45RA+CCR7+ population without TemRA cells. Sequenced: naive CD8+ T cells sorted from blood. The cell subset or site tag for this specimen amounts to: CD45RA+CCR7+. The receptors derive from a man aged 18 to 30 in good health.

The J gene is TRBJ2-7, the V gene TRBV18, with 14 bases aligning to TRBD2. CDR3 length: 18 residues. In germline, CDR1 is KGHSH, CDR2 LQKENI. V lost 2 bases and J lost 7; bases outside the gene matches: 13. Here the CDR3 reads CASSPNYMGLAGEGEQYF. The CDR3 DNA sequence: TGTGCCAGCTCACCAAATTATATGGGACTAGCGGGAGAGGGTGAGCAGTACTTC.

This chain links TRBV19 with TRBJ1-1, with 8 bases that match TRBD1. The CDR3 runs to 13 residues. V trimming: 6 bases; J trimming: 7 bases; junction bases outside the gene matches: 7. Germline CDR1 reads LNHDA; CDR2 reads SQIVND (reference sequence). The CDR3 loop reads CASRGQGVVEAFF. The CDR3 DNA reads TGTGCCAGTAGAGGACAGGGTGTAGTTGAAGCTTTCTTT.

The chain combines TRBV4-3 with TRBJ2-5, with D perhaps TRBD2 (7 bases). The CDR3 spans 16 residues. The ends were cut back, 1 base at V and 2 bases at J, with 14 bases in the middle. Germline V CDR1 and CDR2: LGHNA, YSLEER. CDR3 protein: CASSQVYGGQQETQYF. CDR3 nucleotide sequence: TGCGCCAGCAGCCAAGTTTACGGGGGGCAACAAGAGACCCAGTACTTC.

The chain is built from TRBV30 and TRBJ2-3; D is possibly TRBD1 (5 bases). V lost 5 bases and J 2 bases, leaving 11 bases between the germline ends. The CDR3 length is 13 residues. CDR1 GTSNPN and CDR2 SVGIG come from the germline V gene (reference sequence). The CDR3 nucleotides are TGTGCCTGGCCCAGGGAAGACACAGATACGCAGTATTTT. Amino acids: CAWPREDTDTQYF. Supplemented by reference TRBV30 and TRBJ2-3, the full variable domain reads SQTIHQWPATLVQPVGSPLSLECTVEGTSNPNLYWYRQAAGRGLQLLFYSVGIGQISSEVPQNLSASRPQDRQFILSSKKLLLSDSGFYLCAWPREDTDTQYFGPGTRLTVL.

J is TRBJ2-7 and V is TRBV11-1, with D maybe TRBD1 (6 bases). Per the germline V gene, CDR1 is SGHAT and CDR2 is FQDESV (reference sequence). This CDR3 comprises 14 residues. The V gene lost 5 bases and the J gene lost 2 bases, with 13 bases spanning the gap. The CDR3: CASSPRGTTYEQYF. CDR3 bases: TGTGCCAGCAGCCCCAGGGGAACCACCTACGAGCAGTACTTC.